This entry lists 11 T cell receptor beta chains sequenced from one sample in a study of T cells in Graves' hyperthyroidism and ophthalmopathy. Amplification of TCR beta CDR3 regions was performed using RNA transcripts as template. The TCR CDR3 was amplified in a first-round RT-PCR using the HTBI primer set. TCRdb re-analysed the multiplex PCR reads in MiXCR, keeping a single row per CDR3 protein. The profile shows over 650,000 distinct CDR3 sequences, about 17% of them singletons. What was sequenced was blood. These receptors originate from a man aged 18 to 30 with Graves' hyperthyroidism.

This clonotype was observed many times. CDR3 region: CSAATGTSGSHEQYF. CDR3 in DNA: TGCAGTGCTGCCACCGGGACTAGCGGGAGCCACGAGCAGTACTTC. This chain joins TRBV20-1 and TRBJ2-7; 14 nucleotides match TRBD2. This CDR3 is built from 15 residues. The V and J ends lost 5 bases and 5 bases, in that order; junction bases with no gene match: 8. CDR1 and CDR2 from the germline V gene are DFQATT and SNEGSKA (reference sequence).

J is TRBJ2-1 and V is TRBV24-1, with D uncertain. CDR1 and CDR2 from the germline V gene are KGHDR and SFDVKD. Trimming cost V 1 base and J 4 bases, with 16 bases left between them. The CDR3 runs to 17 residues. The CDR3 sequence is CATSDLSGLGTYNEQFF. Written as DNA, the CDR3 is TGTGCCACCAGTGATTTATCGGGTTTGGGCACTTACAATGAGCAGTTCTTC.

This clonotype was counted at least ten times. The V and J genes are TRBV6-2 or TRBV6-3 and TRBJ1-5; D gene ambiguous. The V and J ends lost 2 bases and 7 bases respectively, with 9 bases between them. Per the germline V gene, CDR1 is MNHEY and CDR2 is SVGEGT. The CDR3 totals 13 residues. The CDR3 protein is CASSYREGQPQHF. CDR3 nucleotides: TGTGCCAGCAGTTACAGGGAAGGACAGCCCCAGCATTTT.

Of note for this clonotype: A much larger clone sits a single nucleotide away, making a read error possible. The rearrangement joins TRBV3-1 to TRBJ2-7; a weak D match, TRBD2 (6 bases). Germline V lookup: CDR1 LGHDT, CDR2 YNNKEL (reference sequence). The length of the CDR3 is 15 residues. The CDR3 protein is CASSPGEAGSYEQHF. CDR3 DNA: TGTGCCAGCAGCCCGGGGGAGGCGGGCTCCTACGAGCAGCACTTC.

J is TRBJ2-2 and V is TRBV24-1; 8 bases match TRBD1. CDR3 size: 18 residues. Germline V gene sequence: CDR1 KGHDR, CDR2 SFDVKD. The ends lost 5 bases at V and 5 bases at J; junction bases unmatched: 15. The CDR3 bases are TGTGCCACCAGTGGCACCAGGGGGCCCGGGGTTCGAACCGGGGAGCTGTTTTTT. Translating gives CATSGTRGPGVRTGELFF.

This clonotype was detected many times. The chain is built from TRBV24-1 and TRBJ2-3; the D call may be TRBD1 or TRBD2 (5 bases each). The CDR3 covers 16 residues. V shed 2 bases and J shed 0 bases, with 11 bases lying between them. In germline, CDR1 is KGHDR, CDR2 SFDVKD. The CDR3 DNA is TGTGCCACCAGTGATTACCCCGGGGCTAGCACAGATACGCAGTATTTT. This encodes CATSDYPGASTDTQYF.

As for this clonotype: This may arise from a read error, as a much more abundant clone is one base away. This chain joins TRBV6-2 or TRBV6-3 and TRBJ2-7, with D unresolved. CDR1 is MNHEY and CDR2 is SVGEGT in the germline V gene. V gave up 8 bases and J gave up 3 bases, with 14 bases separating them. This CDR3 comprises 13 residues. In DNA form, the CDR3 reads TGTGCCAGCGGTAAAGACTCCAACTACGAGCAGTACTTC. It specifies CASGKDSNYEQYF.

The sample holds many counts of this clonotype. CDR3 sequence: CASSQDWGLSTDTQYF. The CDR3 coding sequence is TGTGCCAGCAGCCAAGATTGGGGGCTTAGCACAGATACGCAGTATTTT. This rearrangement joins TRBV3-1 to TRBJ2-3; tentatively, D is TRBD1 (6 bases). Germline V gene lookup returns CDR1 LGHDT and CDR2 YNNKEL (reference sequence). Trimming pared 0 bases from V and 0 bases from J, leaving 10 bases between. The CDR3 is 16 amino acids.

This clonotype was counted many times. V gene TRBV7-9 combines with J gene TRBJ2-4; D uncertain. The germline V gene has CDR1 SEHNR and CDR2 FQNEAQ (reference sequence). The CDR3 is 13 residues long. V was shortened by 1 base and J by 4 bases, with 5 bases between the two germline ends. CDR3: CASSLGPKNIQYF. In nucleotides, the CDR3 is TGTGCCAGCAGCTTAGGGCCTAAAAACATTCAGTACTTC.

V gene TRBV29-1 combines with J gene TRBJ2-5; TRBD2 agrees at 7 bases. The CDR3 runs to 13 residues. The germline CDR1 and CDR2 sequences are SQVTM and ANQGSEA. J was trimmed by 2 bases and V by 4 bases; bases with no gene match: 4. The CDR3 is CSVAWGLQETQYF. Written as DNA, the CDR3 is TGCAGCGTTGCATGGGGACTACAAGAGACCCAGTACTTC.

This clonotype was detected only a few times. This sequence joins TRBV19 and TRBJ2-3; D perhaps matches TRBD2 (5 bases). V lost 3 bases and J lost 5, with 15 bases in between. Germline CDR1 LNHDA, CDR2 SQIVND (reference sequence). CDR3 size: 15 residues. The CDR3, as DNA: TGTGCCAGTAGTATCGGCGGAAGCGGAGGAGATACGCAGTATTTT. Protein product: CASSIGGSGGDTQYF.